This TCR beta chain emerged from a study of blood T cell repertoires in COVID-19. Method: immunoSEQ multiplex PCR; TCRdb's copy keeps in-frame clones and lacks some. The sample has fewer than 300,000 clones; just over 90% are singletons. Trimming cost V 8 bases and J 2 bases, with 12 bases left between them. CDR1 and CDR2 (germline): MDHEN, SYDVKM. This CDR3 comprises 13 residues. This chain links TRBV28 with TRBJ2-5; TRBD1 is a possible D gene (5 bases). The receptor comes from a woman in her 30s with COVID-19, enrolled during active disease. The material sequenced was peripheral blood. DNA of the CDR3: TGTGCCAGCGGGGCAGCCCGACAAGAGACCCAGTACTTC. Its translation: CASGAARQETQYF.